The clone carrying this TCR beta chain has only a few counts. The CDR3 consists of 13 residues. Trimming cost V 1 base and J 5 bases; bases outside gene matches: 3. CDR1 SQVTM and CDR2 ANQGSEA come from the germline V gene. This sample was included in a study of blood T cells in healthy people across ages. PCR was performed a second time for about 7 to 12 cycles using a sample-barcoded 5' primer and a J-beta primer mix. TCRdb redid the calling of the 5' RACE reads with MiXCR, one entry per CDR3 protein. Of 540,000 or so distinct CDR3 sequences listed, 27% are singletons. Sequenced material: blood. This clonotype was sampled from a woman between 65 and 79 years old in good health. The J gene is TRBJ1-1, the V gene TRBV29-1; 8 bases agree with TRBD1. CDR3 region: CSVEGTGNTEAFF. CDR3 DNA sequence: TGCAGCGTTGAAGGGACAGGGAATACTGAAGCTTTCTTT. Full variable domain (missing parts from reference TRBV29-1 and TRBJ1-1): SAVISQKPSRDICQRGTSLTIQCQVDSQVTMMFWYRQQPGQSLTLIATANQGSEATYESGFVIDKFPISRPNLTFSTLTVSNMSPEDSSIYLCSVEGTGNTEAFFGQGTRLTVV.